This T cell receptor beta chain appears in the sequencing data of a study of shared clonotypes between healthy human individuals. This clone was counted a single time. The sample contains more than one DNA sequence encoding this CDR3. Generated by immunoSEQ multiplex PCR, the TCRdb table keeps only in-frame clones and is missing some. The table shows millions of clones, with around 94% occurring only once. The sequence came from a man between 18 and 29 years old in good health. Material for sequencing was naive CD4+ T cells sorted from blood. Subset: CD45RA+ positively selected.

CDR3 in DNA: TGTGCCAGCAGCCCCCAGGGCTCTGGAAACACCATATATTTT. Protein sequence: CASSPQGSGNTIYF. The chain couples TRBV9 to TRBJ1-3; D possibly corresponds to TRBD1 (5 bases). The V gene lost 4 bases and the J gene lost 0 bases, with 8 bases spanning the gap. This CDR3 has 14 amino acids. Germline CDR1 reads SGDLS; CDR2 reads YYNGEE.